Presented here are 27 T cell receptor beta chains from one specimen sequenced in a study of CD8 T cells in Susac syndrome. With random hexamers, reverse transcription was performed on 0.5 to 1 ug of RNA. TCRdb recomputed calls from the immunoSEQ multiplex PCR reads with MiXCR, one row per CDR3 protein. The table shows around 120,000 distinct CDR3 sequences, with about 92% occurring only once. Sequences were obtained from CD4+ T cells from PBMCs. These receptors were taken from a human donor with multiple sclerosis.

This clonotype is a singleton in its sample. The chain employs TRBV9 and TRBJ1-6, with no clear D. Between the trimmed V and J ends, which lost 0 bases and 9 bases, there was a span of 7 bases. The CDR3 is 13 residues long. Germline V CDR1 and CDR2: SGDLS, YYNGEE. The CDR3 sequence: CASSVGPGSPLHF. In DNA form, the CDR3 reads TGTGCCAGCAGCGTAGGCCCTGGTTCACCCCTCCACTTT.

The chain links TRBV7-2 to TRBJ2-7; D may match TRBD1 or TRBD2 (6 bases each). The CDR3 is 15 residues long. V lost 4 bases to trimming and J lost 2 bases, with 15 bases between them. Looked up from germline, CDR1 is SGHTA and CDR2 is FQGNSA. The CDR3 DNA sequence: TGTGCCAGCAGCTCCGGGGGCAATACAGCCTACGAGCAGTACTTC. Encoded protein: CASSSGGNTAYEQYF.

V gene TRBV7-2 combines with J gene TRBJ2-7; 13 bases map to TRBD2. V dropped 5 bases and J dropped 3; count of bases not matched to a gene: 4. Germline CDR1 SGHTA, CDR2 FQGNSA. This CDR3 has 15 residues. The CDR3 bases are TGTGCCAGCAGCGCGACTAGCGGGGGGATCTACGAGCAGTACTTC. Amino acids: CASSATSGGIYEQYF.

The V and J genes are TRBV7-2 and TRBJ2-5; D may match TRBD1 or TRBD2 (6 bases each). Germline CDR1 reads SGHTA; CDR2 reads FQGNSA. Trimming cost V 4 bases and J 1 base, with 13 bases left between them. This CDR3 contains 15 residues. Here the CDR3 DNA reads TGTGCCAGCAGCTCTCTAGGGGGGATCCAAGAGACCCAGTACTTC. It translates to CASSSLGGIQETQYF.

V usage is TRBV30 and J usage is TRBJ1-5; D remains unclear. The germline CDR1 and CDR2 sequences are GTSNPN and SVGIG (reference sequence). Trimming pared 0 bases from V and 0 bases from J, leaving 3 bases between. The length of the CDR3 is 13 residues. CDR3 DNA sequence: TGTGCCTGGAGTGTAGATAGCAATCAGCCCCAGCATTTT. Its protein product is CAWSVDSNQPQHF.

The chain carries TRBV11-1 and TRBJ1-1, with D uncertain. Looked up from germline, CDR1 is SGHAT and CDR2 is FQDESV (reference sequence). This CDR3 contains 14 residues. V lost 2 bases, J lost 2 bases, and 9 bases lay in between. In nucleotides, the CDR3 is TGTGCCAGCAGCTTAAGGCACACCAACACTGAAGCTTTCTTT. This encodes CASSLRHTNTEAFF.

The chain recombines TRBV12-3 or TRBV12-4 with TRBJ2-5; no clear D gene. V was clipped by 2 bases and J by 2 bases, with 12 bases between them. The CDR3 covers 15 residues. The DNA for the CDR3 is TGTGCCAGCAGTTTATCCAGGAGTCTACAAGAGACCCAGTACTTC. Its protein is CASSLSRSLQETQYF.

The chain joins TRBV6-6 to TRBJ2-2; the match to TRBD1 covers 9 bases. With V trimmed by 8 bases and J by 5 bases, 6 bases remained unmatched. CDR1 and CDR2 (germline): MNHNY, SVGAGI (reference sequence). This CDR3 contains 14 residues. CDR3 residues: CASLPGQGTGELFF. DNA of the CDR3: TGTGCCAGCCTACCGGGACAGGGAACCGGGGAGCTGTTTTTT.

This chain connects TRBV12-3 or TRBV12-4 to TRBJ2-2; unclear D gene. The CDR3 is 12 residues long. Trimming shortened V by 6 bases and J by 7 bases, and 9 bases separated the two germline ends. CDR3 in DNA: TGTGCCAGCAGAAGTCGTCGCGGGGAGCTGTTTTTT. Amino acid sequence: CASRSRRGELFF.

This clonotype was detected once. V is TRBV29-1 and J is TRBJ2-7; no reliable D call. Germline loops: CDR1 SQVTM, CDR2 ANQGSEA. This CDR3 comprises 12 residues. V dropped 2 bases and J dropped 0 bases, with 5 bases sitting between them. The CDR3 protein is CSVENSSYEQYF. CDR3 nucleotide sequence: TGCAGCGTTGAAAACAGCTCCTACGAGCAGTACTTC.

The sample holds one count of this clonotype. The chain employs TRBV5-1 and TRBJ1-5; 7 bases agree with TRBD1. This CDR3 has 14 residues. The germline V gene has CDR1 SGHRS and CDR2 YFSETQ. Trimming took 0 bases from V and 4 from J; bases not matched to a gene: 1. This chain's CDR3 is CASSLEGQNQPQHF. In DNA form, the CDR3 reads TGCGCCAGCAGCTTGGAGGGACAGAATCAGCCCCAGCATTTT.

CDR3 protein: CSAPSFGQETQYF. The CDR3 DNA follows: TGCAGTGCCCCTAGTTTCGGGCAAGAGACCCAGTACTTC. This chain uses TRBV20-1 with TRBJ2-5, with D hard to call. This CDR3 spans 13 amino acids. V lost 6 bases to trimming and J lost 2 bases, with 13 bases between them. Germline CDR1 DFQATT, CDR2 SNEGSKA (reference sequence).

The CDR3 sequence: CSALGLTHPSTDTQYF. Written as DNA, the CDR3 is TGCAGTGCCCTGGGACTGACCCATCCTAGCACAGATACGCAGTATTTT. The chain couples TRBV20-1 to TRBJ2-3, with a weak D call TRBD2 (6 bases). CDR1 is DFQATT, CDR2 SNEGSKA, per germline (reference sequence). This CDR3 comprises 16 residues. V lost 6 bases and J 0 bases, leaving 19 bases between the germline ends.

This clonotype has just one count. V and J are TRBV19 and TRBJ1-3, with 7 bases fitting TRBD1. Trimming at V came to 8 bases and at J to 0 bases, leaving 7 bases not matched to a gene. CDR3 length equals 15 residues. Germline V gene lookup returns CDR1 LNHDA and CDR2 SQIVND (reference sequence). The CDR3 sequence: CASGPGGLSGNTIYF. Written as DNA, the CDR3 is TGTGCCAGTGGACCAGGGGGACTCTCTGGAAACACCATATATTTT. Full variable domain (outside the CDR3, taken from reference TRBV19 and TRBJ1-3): DGGITQSPKYLFRKEGQNVTLSCEQNLNHDAMYWYRQDPGQGLRLIYYSQIVNDFQKGDIAEGYSVSREKKESFPLTVTSAQKNPTAFYLCASGPGGLSGNTIYFGEGSWLTVV.

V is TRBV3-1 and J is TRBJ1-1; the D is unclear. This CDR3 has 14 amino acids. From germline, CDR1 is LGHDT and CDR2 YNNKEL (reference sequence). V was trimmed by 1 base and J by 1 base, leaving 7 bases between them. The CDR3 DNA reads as TGTGCCAGCAGCCAAGTGGAGGGGAACACTGAAGCTTTCTTT. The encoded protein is CASSQVEGNTEAFF.

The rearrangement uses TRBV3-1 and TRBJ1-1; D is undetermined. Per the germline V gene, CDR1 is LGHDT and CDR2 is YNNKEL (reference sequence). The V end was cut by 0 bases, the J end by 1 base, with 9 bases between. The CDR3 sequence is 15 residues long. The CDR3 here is CASSQESQKNTEAFF. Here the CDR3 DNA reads TGTGCCAGCAGCCAAGAAAGCCAGAAGAACACTGAAGCTTTCTTT. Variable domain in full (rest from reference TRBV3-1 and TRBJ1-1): DTAVSQTPKYLVTQMGNDKSIKCEQNLGHDTMYWYKQDSKKFLKIMFSYNNKELIINETVPNRFSPKSPDKAHLNLHINSLELGDSAVYFCASSQESQKNTEAFFGQGTRLTVV.

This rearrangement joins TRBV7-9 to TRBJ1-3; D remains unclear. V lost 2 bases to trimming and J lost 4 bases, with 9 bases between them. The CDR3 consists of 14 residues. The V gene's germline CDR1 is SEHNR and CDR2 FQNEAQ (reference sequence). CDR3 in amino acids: CASSLTGLGNTIYF. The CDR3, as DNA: TGTGCCAGCAGCTTAACCGGGCTCGGAAACACCATATATTTT.

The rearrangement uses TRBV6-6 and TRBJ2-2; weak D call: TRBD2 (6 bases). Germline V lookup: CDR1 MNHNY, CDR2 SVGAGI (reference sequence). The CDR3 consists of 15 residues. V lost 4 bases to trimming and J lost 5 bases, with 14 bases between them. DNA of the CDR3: TGTGCCAGCAGTTCCAGGACTGGGGGGACCGGGGAGCTGTTTTTT. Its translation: CASSSRTGGTGELFF.

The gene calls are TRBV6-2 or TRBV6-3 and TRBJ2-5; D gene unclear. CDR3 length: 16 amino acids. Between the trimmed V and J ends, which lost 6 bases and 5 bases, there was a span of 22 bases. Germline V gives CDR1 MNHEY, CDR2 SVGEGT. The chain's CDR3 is CASSRTVDPIGETQYF. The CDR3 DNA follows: TGTGCCAGCAGCCGCACCGTGGACCCGATCGGCGAGACCCAGTACTTC.

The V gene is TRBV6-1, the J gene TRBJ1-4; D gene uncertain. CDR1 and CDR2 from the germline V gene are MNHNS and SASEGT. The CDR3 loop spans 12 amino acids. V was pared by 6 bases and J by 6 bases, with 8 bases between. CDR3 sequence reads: CASRGGDEKLFF. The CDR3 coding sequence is TGTGCCAGCAGAGGTGGGGATGAAAAACTGTTTTTT.

Here the CDR3 reads CSATLSETQYF. The CDR3 nucleotides are TGCAGTGCTACATTGTCAGAGACCCAGTACTTC. J is TRBJ2-5 and V is TRBV20-1; D not resolved. The CDR3 runs 11 residues. The germline V and J ends were trimmed by 4 bases and 4 bases, with 7 bases remaining between them. Looked up from germline, CDR1 is DFQATT and CDR2 is SNEGSKA (reference sequence).

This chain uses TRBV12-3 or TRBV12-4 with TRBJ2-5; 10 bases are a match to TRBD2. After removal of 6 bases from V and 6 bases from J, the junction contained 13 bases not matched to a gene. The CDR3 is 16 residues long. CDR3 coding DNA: TGTGCCAGCAGATGGGACGTAGCGGGGGGCGGGCAGACCCAGTACTTC. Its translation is CASRWDVAGGGQTQYF.

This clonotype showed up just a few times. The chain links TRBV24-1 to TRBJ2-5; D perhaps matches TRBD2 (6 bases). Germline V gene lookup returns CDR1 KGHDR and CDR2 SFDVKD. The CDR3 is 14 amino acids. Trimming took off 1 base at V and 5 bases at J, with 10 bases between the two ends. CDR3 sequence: CATSDLTGGETQYF. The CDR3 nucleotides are TGTGCCACCAGTGATTTAACAGGAGGGGAGACCCAGTACTTC.

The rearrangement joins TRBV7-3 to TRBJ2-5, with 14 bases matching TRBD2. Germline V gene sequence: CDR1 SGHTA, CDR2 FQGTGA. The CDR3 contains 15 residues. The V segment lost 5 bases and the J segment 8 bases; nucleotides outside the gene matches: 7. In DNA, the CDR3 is TGTGCCAGCAGCCCGGGACTAGCGGGGGTGCCCACCCAGTACTTC. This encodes CASSPGLAGVPTQYF.

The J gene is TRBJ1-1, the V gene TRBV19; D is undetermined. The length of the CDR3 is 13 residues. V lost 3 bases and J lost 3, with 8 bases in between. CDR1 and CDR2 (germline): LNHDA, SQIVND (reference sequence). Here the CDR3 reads CASSMGIHTEAFF. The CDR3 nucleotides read TGTGCCAGTAGTATGGGGATCCACACTGAAGCTTTCTTT.

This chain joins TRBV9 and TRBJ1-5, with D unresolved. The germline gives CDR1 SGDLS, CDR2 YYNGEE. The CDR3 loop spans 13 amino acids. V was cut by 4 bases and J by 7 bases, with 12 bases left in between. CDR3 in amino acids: CASSLGWQQPQHF. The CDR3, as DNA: TGTGCCAGCAGCCTTGGATGGCAGCAGCCCCAGCATTTT. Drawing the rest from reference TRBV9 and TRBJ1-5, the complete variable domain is DSGVTQTPKHLITATGQRVTLRCSPRSGDLSVYWYQQSLDQGLQFLIQYYNGEERAKGNILERFSAQQFPDLHSELNLSSLELGDSALYFCASSLGWQQPQHFGDGTRLSIL.

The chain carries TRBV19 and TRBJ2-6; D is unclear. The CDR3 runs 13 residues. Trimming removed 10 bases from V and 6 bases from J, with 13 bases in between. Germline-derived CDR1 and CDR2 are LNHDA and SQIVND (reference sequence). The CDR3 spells CATSVLSANVLTF. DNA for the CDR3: TGTGCCACTTCAGTTTTATCGGCCAACGTCCTGACTTTC. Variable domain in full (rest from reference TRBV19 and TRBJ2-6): DGGITQSPKYLFRKEGQNVTLSCEQNLNHDAMYWYRQDPGQGLRLIYYSQIVNDFQKGDIAEGYSVSREKKESFPLTVTSAQKNPTAFYLCATSVLSANVLTFGAGSRLTVL.